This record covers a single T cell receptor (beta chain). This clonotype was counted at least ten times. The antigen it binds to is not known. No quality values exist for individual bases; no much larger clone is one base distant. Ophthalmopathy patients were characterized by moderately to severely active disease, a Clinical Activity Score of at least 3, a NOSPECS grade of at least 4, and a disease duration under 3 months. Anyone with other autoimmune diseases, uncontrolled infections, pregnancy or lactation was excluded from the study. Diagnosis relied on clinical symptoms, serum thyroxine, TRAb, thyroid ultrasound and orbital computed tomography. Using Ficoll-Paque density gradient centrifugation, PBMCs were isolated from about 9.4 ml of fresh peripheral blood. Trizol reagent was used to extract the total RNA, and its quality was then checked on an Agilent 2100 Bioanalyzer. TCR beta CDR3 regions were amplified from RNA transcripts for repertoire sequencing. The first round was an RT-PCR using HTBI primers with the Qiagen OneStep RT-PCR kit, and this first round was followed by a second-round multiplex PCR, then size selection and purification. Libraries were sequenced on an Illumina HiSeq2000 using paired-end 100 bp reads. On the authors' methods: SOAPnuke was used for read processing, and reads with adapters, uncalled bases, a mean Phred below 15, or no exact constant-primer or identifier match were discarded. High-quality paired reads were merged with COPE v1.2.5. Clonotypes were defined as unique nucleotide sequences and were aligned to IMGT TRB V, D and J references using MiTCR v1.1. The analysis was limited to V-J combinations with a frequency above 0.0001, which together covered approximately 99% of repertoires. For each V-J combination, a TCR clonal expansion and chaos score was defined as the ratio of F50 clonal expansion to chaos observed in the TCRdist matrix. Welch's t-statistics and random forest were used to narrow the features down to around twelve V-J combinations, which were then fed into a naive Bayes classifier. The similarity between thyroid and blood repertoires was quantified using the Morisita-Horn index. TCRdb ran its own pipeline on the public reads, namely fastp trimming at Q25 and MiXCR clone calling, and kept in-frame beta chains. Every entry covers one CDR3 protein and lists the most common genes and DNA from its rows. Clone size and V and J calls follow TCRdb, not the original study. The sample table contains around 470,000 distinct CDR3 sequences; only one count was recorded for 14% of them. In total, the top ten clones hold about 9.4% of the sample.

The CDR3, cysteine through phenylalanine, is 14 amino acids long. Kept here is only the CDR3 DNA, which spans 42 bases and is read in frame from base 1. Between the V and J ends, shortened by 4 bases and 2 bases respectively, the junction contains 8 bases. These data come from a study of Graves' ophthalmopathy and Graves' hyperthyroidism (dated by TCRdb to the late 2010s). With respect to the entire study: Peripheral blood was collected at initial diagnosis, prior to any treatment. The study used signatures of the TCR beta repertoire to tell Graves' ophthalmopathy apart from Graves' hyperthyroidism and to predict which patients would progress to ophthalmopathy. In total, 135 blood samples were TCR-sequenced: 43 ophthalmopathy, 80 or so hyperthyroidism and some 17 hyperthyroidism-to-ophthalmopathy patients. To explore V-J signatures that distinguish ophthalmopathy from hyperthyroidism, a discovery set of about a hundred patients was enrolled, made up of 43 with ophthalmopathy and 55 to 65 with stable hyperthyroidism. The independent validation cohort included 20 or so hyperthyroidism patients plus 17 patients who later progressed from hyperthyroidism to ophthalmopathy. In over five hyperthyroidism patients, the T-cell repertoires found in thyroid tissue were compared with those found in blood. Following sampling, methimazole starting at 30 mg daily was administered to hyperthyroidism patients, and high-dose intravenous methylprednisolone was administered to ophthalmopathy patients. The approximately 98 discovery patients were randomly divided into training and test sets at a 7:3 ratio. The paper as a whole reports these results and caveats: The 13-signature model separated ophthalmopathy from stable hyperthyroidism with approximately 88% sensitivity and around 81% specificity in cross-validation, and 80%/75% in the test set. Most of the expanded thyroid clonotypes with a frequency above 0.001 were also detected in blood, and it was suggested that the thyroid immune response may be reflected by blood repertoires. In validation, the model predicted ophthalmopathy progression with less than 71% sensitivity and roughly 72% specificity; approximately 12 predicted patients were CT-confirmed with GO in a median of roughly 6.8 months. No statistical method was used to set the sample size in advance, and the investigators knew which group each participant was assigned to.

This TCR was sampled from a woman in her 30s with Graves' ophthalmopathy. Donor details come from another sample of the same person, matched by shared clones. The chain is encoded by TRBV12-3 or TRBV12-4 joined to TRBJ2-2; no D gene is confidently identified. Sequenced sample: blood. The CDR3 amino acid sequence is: CASSYRTNTGELFF. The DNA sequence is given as TGTGCCAGCAGTTACCGGACCAACACCGGGGAGCTGTTTTTT.